The rows below give T cell receptor beta chains drawn from one sample of a study of early T cells in non-severe SARS-CoV-2 infection. TCRdb re-analysed the 5' RACE reads in MiXCR, keeping a single row per CDR3 protein. In the table there are 60,000 or so distinct CDR3 sequences, roughly 8.8% of which are singletons. Sequenced input: whole blood. The receptors shown here come from an adult who was a healthcare worker with PCR-confirmed SARS-CoV-2 infection or an uninfected control (not recorded which). Each CDR3 is given with its conserved first and last residue. A D gene is named only where the DNA matches it firmly. Expanded clones get a size class; other rows say once, few or many, or leave the size out.

abundance	j_gene	v_gene	d_gene	CDR3aa	CDR3nt
many	TRBJ2-7	TRBV6-2/TRBV6-3	NA	CASRPQGNTYEQYF	TGTGCCAGCAGACCCCAGGGGAACACCTACGAGCAGTACTTC
many	TRBJ1-5	TRBV15	NA	CATSRGGRANQPQHF	TGTGCCACCAGCAGAGGAGGCAGGGCGAATCAGCCCCAGCATTTT
many	TRBJ2-3	TRBV7-8	TRBD2	CASSSLRAGLADTQYF	TGTGCCAGCAGCTCCCTGAGAGCGGGGTTGGCAGATACGCAGTATTTT
few	TRBJ2-1	TRBV7-2	TRBD2	CASSLALAGGSYNEQFF	TGTGCCAGCAGCTTGGCGCTAGCGGGGGGTTCGTACAATGAGCAGTTCTTC
few	TRBJ2-1	TRBV3-1	NA	CASSQERLSNEQFF	TGTGCCAGCAGCCAAGAACGACTCTCCAATGAGCAGTTCTTC
many	TRBJ2-3	TRBV6-1	NA	CASTGLFSTDTQYF	TGTGCCAGCACCGGACTCTTTAGCACAGATACGCAGTATTTT
few	TRBJ2-3	TRBV5-1	NA	CASSFGSSSTDTQYF	TGCGCCAGCAGCTTCGGGTCTAGCAGCACAGATACGCAGTATTTT
few	TRBJ1-6	TRBV6-1	NA	CASSEEGQGWRSPLHF	TGTGCCAGCAGTGAAGAGGGGCAGGGTTGGCGGTCACCCCTCCACTTT
NA	TRBJ1-1	TRBV13	NA	CASSLGGRVTEAFF	TGTGCCAGCAGCTTAGGAGGCAGGGTCACTGAAGCTTTCTTT
NA	TRBJ2-1	TRBV4-1	TRBD2	CASSSGLVEQFF	TGCGCCAGCAGCTCCGGACTAGTTGAGCAGTTCTTC
many	TRBJ2-7	TRBV20-1	TRBD2	CSAPNPTSGGTYEQYF	TGCAGTGCTCCCAACCCGACTAGCGGGGGCACCTACGAGCAGTACTTC
many	TRBJ2-2	TRBV6-1	NA	CASSEFWRTGELFF	TGTGCCAGCAGTGAATTCTGGCGCACCGGGGAGCTGTTTTTT
NA	TRBJ2-6	TRBV14	NA	CASCPSGANVLTF	TGTGCCAGCTGCCCATCTGGGGCCAACGTCCTGACTTTC
few	TRBJ2-2	TRBV11-2	NA	CASSFLEQTTGELFF	TGTGCCAGCAGCTTTCTGGAACAGACGACCGGAGAGCTGTTTTTT
few	TRBJ2-1	TRBV4-2	NA	CASSQAADEQFF	TGTGCCAGCAGCCAAGCCGCCGATGAGCAGTTCTTC
many	TRBJ2-3	TRBV10-3	NA	CAISAGSRGTDTQYF	TGTGCCATCAGTGCGGGCTCCCGGGGGACAGATACGCAGTATTTT
few	TRBJ1-2	TRBV20-1	NA	CSGPTPPDGYTF	TGCAGTGGACCCACCCCCCCTGATGGCTACACCTTC
few	TRBJ2-1	TRBV20-1	NA	CSAQRAAEQFF	TGCAGTGCTCAACGGGCCGCTGAGCAGTTCTTC
NA	TRBJ2-7	TRBV18	NA	CASSPGGGDEQYF	TGTGCCAGCTCACCAGGCGGCGGCGACGAGCAGTACTTC
NA	TRBJ2-3	TRBV2	TRBD2	CACQPLAGVGDTQYF	TGTGCCTGCCAGCCACTAGCGGGGGTCGGAGATACGCAGTATTTT
few	TRBJ1-2	TRBV10-3	NA	CAISESAGPTAVSGYTF	TGTGCCATCAGTGAGTCGGCAGGGCCAACCGCAGTCAGTGGCTACACCTTC
few	TRBJ1-4	TRBV3-2	NA	CASSQDLRQGGEKLFF	TGTGCCAGCAGCCAAGATCTTCGACAGGGTGGTGAAAAACTGTTTTTT
many	TRBJ2-6	TRBV4-1	NA	CASSQGGTVRGANVLTF	TGCGCCAGCAGCCAAGGAGGGACGGTGAGAGGGGCCAACGTCCTGACTTTC
few	TRBJ2-7	TRBV12-2	NA	CASRLTAEQYF	TGTGCAAGTCGCTTGACAGCCGAGCAGTACTTC
many	TRBJ2-6	TRBV7-6	TRBD2	CASSFGLAGVSGANVLTF	TGTGCCAGCAGCTTTGGACTAGCGGGGGTCTCTGGGGCCAACGTCCTGACTTTC
few	TRBJ2-2	TRBV11-3	TRBD1	CASSPRQGLTGELFF	TGTGCCAGCAGCCCTCGACAGGGATTAACCGGGGAGCTGTTTTTT
few	TRBJ2-1	TRBV7-9	TRBD2	CASSSSGSYNEQFF	TGTGCCAGCAGCTCTAGCGGTTCCTACAATGAGCAGTTCTTC
NA	TRBJ2-1	TRBV7-2	NA	CASSLAGAYEQFF	TGTGCCAGCAGCTTAGCAGGGGCCTATGAGCAGTTCTTC
many	TRBJ2-3	TRBV13	NA	CASSSDGERADTQYF	TGTGCCAGCAGCTCGGACGGAGAGAGGGCAGATACGCAGTATTTT
few	TRBJ2-6	TRBV9	NA	CASSPWQAASGANVLTF	TGTGCCAGCAGCCCTTGGCAAGCAGCCTCTGGGGCCAACGTCCTGACTTTC
many	TRBJ1-3	TRBV5-1	NA	CASSFDTSGNTIYF	TGCGCCAGCAGCTTCGACACCTCTGGAAACACCATATATTTT
many	TRBJ1-4	TRBV7-9	NA	CASSRQGTSEKLFF	TGTGCCAGCAGCCGCCAGGGGACCTCGGAGAAACTGTTTTTT
few	TRBJ2-2	TRBV10-2	TRBD2	CASRTSGGPGTGELFF	TGCGCCAGCAGGACTAGCGGGGGGCCCGGCACCGGGGAGCTGTTTTTT
few	TRBJ2-5	TRBV14	TRBD1	CASSHLGQIQETQYF	TGTGCCAGCAGCCATTTGGGACAGATCCAAGAGACCCAGTACTTC
NA	TRBJ2-3	TRBV10-1	TRBD2	CASSLQRGTQYF	TGCGCCAGCAGTCTCCAGCGGGGTACGCAGTATTTT
many	TRBJ1-3	TRBV12-3/TRBV12-4	NA	CASSLVSAGRGNTIYF	TGTGCCAGCAGTTTAGTGAGTGCGGGGCGCGGAAACACCATATATTTT
NA	TRBJ1-1	TRBV30	NA	CAWKPGNTEAFF	TGTGCCTGGAAACCAGGGAACACTGAAGCTTTCTTT
many	TRBJ2-2	TRBV7-2	NA	CASSPGPNTGELFF	TGTGCCAGCAGCCCGGGGCCGAACACCGGGGAGCTGTTTTTT
few	TRBJ1-6	TRBV20-1	NA	CSARGGQGSPLHF	TGCAGTGCCCGGGGGGGGCAGGGCTCACCCCTCCACTTT
many	TRBJ2-3	TRBV7-9	NA	CASRPTHSDTQYF	TGTGCCAGCAGGCCGACCCATTCGGATACGCAGTATTTT
few	TRBJ2-1	TRBV5-1	TRBD2	CASSGAGGSYNEQFF	TGCGCCAGCAGTGGGGCGGGGGGATCCTACAATGAGCAGTTCTTC
NA	TRBJ2-3	TRBV29-1	TRBD2	CSVRTSGNTDTQYF	TGCAGCGTCAGGACTAGCGGCAACACAGATACGCAGTATTTT
few	TRBJ1-1	TRBV20-1	TRBD1	CSAHRGLVNTEAFF	TGCAGTGCTCACAGGGGGCTAGTCAACACTGAAGCTTTCTTT
NA	TRBJ1-1	TRBV6-2/TRBV6-3	NA	CASSYPSRTEAFF	TGTGCCAGCAGTTACCCCTCCCGGACTGAAGCTTTCTTT
many	TRBJ2-2	TRBV2	NA	CASSERLSTGELFF	TGTGCCAGCAGTGAGAGGCTTTCCACCGGGGAGCTGTTTTTT
few	TRBJ2-3	TRBV30	NA	CAWSGSRGTQYF	TGTGCCTGGAGTGGAAGCAGGGGAACGCAGTATTTT
NA	TRBJ1-1	TRBV18	TRBD1	CASSPRDRLPVFTEAFF	TGTGCCAGCTCACCACGGGACAGGCTCCCCGTGTTCACTGAAGCTTTCTTT
many	TRBJ2-7	TRBV27	NA	CASSPGPPGRSSYEQYF	TGTGCCAGCAGTCCCGGGCCCCCCGGACGTAGCTCCTACGAGCAGTACTTC
NA	TRBJ1-3	TRBV6-1	NA	CASSGTLGNTIYF	TGTGCCAGCAGTGGCACACTTGGAAACACCATATATTTT
few	TRBJ2-5	TRBV18	NA	CASSLDSQETQYF	TGTGCCAGCTCACTGGACTCCCAAGAGACCCAGTACTTC
few	TRBJ1-1	TRBV11-2	NA	CASSLELTNTEAFF	TGTGCCAGCAGCTTAGAATTAACGAACACTGAAGCTTTCTTT
many	TRBJ1-1	TRBV4-1	TRBD1	CASSAPTGEATAFF	TGCGCCAGCAGCGCCCCGACAGGGGAAGCTACGGCTTTCTTT